Shown below are 20 T cell receptor beta chains from a single sample sequenced in a study of cytomegalovirus exposure and HLA in healthy donors. Researchers ran the PCR with 60 Vbeta and 13 Jbeta primers. The data were produced by immunoSEQ multiplex PCR, yet TCRdb's version contains in-frame clones alone and is incomplete. The sample records some 140,000 clones, about four fifths being singletons. The material sequenced was PBMCs. Receptors were obtained from a female donor in good health and CMV-seronegative.

The rearrangement joins TRBV11-3 to TRBJ2-1, with D unresolved. The CDR3 sequence is 12 residues long. Germline assignment: CDR1 SGHNT and CDR2 YENEEA. Trimming pared 2 bases from V and 9 bases from J, leaving 8 bases between. As DNA, the CDR3 is TGTGCCAGCAGCTTACTACGTCGTGAGCAGTTCTTC. Translating gives CASSLLRREQFF.

This rearrangement joins TRBV5-1 to TRBJ1-5, with a tentative D call TRBD1 (5 bases). CDR1 is SGHRS, CDR2 YFSETQ, per germline. V lost 0 bases, J lost 4 bases, and 11 bases lay in between. The CDR3 has 15 amino acids. The CDR3 spells CASSLAGEANQPQHF. DNA of the CDR3: TGCGCCAGCAGCTTGGCGGGGGAGGCAAATCAGCCCCAGCATTTT.

The genes are TRBV7-2 and TRBJ2-3; 15 bases are a match to TRBD2. There are 16 residues in the CDR3. With 5 bases clipped from V and 5 bases from J, the junction kept 5 bases outside the gene matches. Germline V gene lookup returns CDR1 SGHTA and CDR2 FQGNSA. This CDR3 reads CASSRTSGRAGDTQYF. The CDR3 DNA follows: TGTGCCAGCAGCCGGACTAGCGGGAGGGCCGGAGATACGCAGTATTTT. Based on the CDR3 plus reference TRBV7-2 and TRBJ2-3, the full variable domain is GAGVSQSPSNKVTEKGKDVELRCDPISGHTALYWYRQSLGQGLEFLIYFQGNSAPDKSGLPSDRFSAERTGGSVSTLTIQRTQQEDSAVYLCASSRTSGRAGDTQYFGPGTRLTVL.

A note on this clone: Its ends do not fully match the called genes, so a read error is possible. The V gene is TRBV7-2, the J gene TRBJ1-1; D unresolved. CDR3 length equals 12 residues. In germline, CDR1 is SGHTA, CDR2 FQGNSA. The CDR3 sequence is CASSFSPSEAFF. The CDR3 DNA is TGTGCCAGCAGCTTTTCGCCCTCTGAGGCTTTCTTT.

The chain recombines TRBV27 with TRBJ2-3; 9 positions match TRBD2. Trimming cost V 5 bases and J 4 bases; bases outside gene matches: 7. Germline V lookup: CDR1 MNHEY, CDR2 SMNVEV (reference sequence). The CDR3 is 15 residues long. Here the CDR3 reads CASSPRGRGADTQYF. The DNA of the CDR3 is TGTGCCAGCAGTCCCCGCGGGAGGGGAGCAGATACGCAGTATTTT.

The V and J genes are TRBV6-1 and TRBJ2-7; 12 bases match TRBD1. Germline CDR1 MNHNS, CDR2 SASEGT. V gave up 8 bases and J gave up 6 bases; unmatched junction bases: 11. The CDR3 has 15 residues. CDR3 DNA sequence: TGTGCCAGCGGGCCGGTGGGACAGGGGGCTAGCGAGCAGTACTTC. The encoded protein is CASGPVGQGASEQYF.

This chain joins TRBV27 and TRBJ2-5; D is possibly TRBD2 (7 bases). The CDR3 covers 13 residues. In germline, CDR1 is MNHEY, CDR2 SMNVEV (reference sequence). The ends were cut back, 5 bases at V and 9 bases at J, with 16 bases in the middle. CDR3 bases: TGTGCCAGCAGTAAGGGGGGGCTCCCGGCCCAGTACTTC. This encodes CASSKGGLPAQYF.

The gene calls are TRBV7-2 and TRBJ2-2; no firm D call. Germline CDR1 reads SGHTA; CDR2 reads FQGNSA. The CDR3 covers 14 residues. V gave up 5 bases and J gave up 1 base, with 8 bases separating them. CDR3 loop: CASSNNWNTGELFF. The CDR3 DNA sequence: TGTGCCAGCAGCAATAACTGGAACACCGGGGAGCTGTTTTTT.

Only a few counts were recorded for this clone. This chain uses TRBV21-1 with TRBJ1-1; the table's D call, TRBD1, was not checked against the DNA. TRBV21-1 is a known pseudogene. The CDR3 spans 15 residues. CDR3 bases: TGTGCCAGCAGCAAAGGCGACAGGGTGTGGACTGAAGCTTTCTTT. The encoded protein is CASSKGDRVWTEAFF.

There are a few counts of this clone. This chain uses TRBV2 with TRBJ1-1, with D unclear. Trimming removed 7 bases from V and 1 base from J, with 10 bases in between. The CDR3 runs to 13 residues. The germline gives CDR1 SNHLY, CDR2 FYNNEI. The CDR3 sequence is CASNKNSNTEAFF. The CDR3 nucleotides are TGTGCCAGCAATAAAAACTCGAACACTGAAGCTTTCTTT.

The rearrangement links TRBV5-6 to TRBJ2-3, with 7 bases that match TRBD1. Germline CDR1 reads SGHDT; CDR2 reads YYEEEE. Trimming took 4 bases from V and 3 from J; bases not matched to a gene: 8. CDR3 length: 15 residues. DNA for the CDR3: TGTGCCAGCAGCCCCGACAGGGTGAGGACAGATACGCAGTATTTT. The encoded protein is CASSPDRVRTDTQYF.

The rearrangement uses TRBV13 and TRBJ2-7; 12 bases map to TRBD1. CDR3 size: 12 residues. The V gene's germline CDR1 is PRHDT and CDR2 FYEKMQ (reference sequence). The V segment lost 4 bases and the J segment 12 bases; nucleotides outside the gene matches: 4. In DNA form, the CDR3 reads TGTGCCAGCAGCTCCGGGACAGGGGGCTTGTACTTC. Its translation: CASSSGTGGLYF.

The rearrangement uses TRBV19 and TRBJ1-2; D unresolved. CDR1 and CDR2 from the germline V gene are LNHDA and SQIVND (reference sequence). V was trimmed by 5 bases and J by 6 bases, leaving 10 bases between them. The CDR3 totals 12 residues. CDR3 coding DNA: TGTGCCAGTAGTCCATCGGGAGATGGCTACACCTTC. Residues: CASSPSGDGYTF.

The V call is TRBV30, the J call TRBJ1-2; TRBD1 is a possible D gene (6 bases). Germline V gives CDR1 GTSNPN, CDR2 SVGIG (reference sequence). The CDR3 contains 14 residues. V shed 3 bases and J shed 3 bases, with 14 bases lying between them. This chain's CDR3 is CAWRVRGFDYGYTF. In DNA form, the CDR3 reads TGTGCCTGGAGGGTCAGGGGATTTGACTATGGCTACACCTTC. The full variable domain, its missing parts supplied by reference TRBV30 and TRBJ1-2, is SQTIHQWPATLVQPVGSPLSLECTVEGTSNPNLYWYRQAAGRGLQLLFYSVGIGQISSEVPQNLSASRPQDRQFILSSKKLLLSDSGFYLCAWRVRGFDYGYTFGSGTRLTVV.

J is TRBJ1-2 and V is TRBV5-1, with 7 bases aligning to TRBD1. Germline V CDR1 and CDR2: SGHRS, YFSETQ. V trimming: 4 bases; J trimming: 5 bases; junction bases outside the gene matches: 11. This CDR3 has 15 amino acids. CDR3 amino acids: CASSQLSGTAYGYTF. As DNA, the CDR3 is TGCGCCAGCAGCCAGCTATCCGGGACAGCTTATGGCTACACCTTC.

This clone was seen just once. The genes are TRBV5-1 and TRBJ1-3; D possibly corresponds to TRBD1 (6 bases). Looked up from germline, CDR1 is SGHRS and CDR2 is YFSETQ. The V gene lost 4 bases and the J gene lost 0 bases, with 8 bases spanning the gap. The length of the CDR3 is 14 residues. The CDR3 sequence is CASSLDSSGNTIYF. The CDR3 bases are TGCGCCAGCAGCCTGGACAGCTCTGGAAACACCATATATTTT.

The V call is TRBV6-5, the J call TRBJ1-4; D not resolved. Trimming shortened V by 7 bases and J by 0 bases, and 9 bases separated the two germline ends. The germline V gene has CDR1 MNHEY and CDR2 SVGAGI. This CDR3 has 14 residues. CDR3 sequence: CASKEGATNEKLFF. DNA for the CDR3: TGTGCCAGCAAAGAGGGTGCAACTAATGAAAAACTGTTTTTT.

The chain's CDR3 is CSAGTGGSYEQYF. The CDR3 nucleotides are TGCAGCGCCGGAACAGGGGGCAGCTACGAGCAGTACTTC. V usage is TRBV29-1 and J usage is TRBJ2-7, with TRBD1 matching 9 bases. Germline-derived CDR1 and CDR2 are SQVTM and ANQGSEA. J was trimmed by 3 bases and V by 7 bases; bases with no gene match: 7. The CDR3 sequence is 13 residues long.

V and J are TRBV27 and TRBJ2-7; D ambiguous. Trimming took off 8 bases at V and 4 bases at J, with 6 bases between the two ends. Per the germline V gene, CDR1 is MNHEY and CDR2 is SMNVEV (reference sequence). This CDR3 comprises 10 residues. The CDR3 here is CASGLYEQYF. The CDR3 DNA follows: TGTGCCAGCGGTCTATACGAGCAGTACTTC.

The V call is TRBV7-3, the J call TRBJ2-3; the match to TRBD2 covers 7 bases. The CDR3 is made up of 12 amino acids. V dropped 4 bases and J dropped 5; count of bases not matched to a gene: 0. Looked up from germline, CDR1 is SGHTA and CDR2 is FQGTGA. The CDR3 spells CASSSGGDTQYF. As DNA, the CDR3 is TGTGCCAGCAGCTCGGGGGGAGATACGCAGTATTTT.